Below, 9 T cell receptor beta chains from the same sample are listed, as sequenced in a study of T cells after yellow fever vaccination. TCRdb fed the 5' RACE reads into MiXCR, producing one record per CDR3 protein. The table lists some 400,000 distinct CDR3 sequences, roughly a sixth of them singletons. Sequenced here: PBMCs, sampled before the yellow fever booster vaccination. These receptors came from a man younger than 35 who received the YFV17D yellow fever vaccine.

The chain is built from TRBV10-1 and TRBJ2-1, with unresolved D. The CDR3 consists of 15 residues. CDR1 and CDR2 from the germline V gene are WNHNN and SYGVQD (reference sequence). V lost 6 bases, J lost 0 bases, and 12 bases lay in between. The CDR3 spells CASSLTPSSYNEQFF. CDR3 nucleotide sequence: TGCGCCAGCAGCCTAACTCCGAGCTCCTACAATGAGCAGTTCTTC.

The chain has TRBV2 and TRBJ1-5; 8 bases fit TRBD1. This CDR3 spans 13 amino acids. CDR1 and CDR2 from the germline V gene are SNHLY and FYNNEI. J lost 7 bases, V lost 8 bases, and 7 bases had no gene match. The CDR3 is CASSRTGWQPQHF. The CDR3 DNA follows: TGTGCCAGCTCTCGGACAGGGTGGCAGCCCCAGCATTTT.

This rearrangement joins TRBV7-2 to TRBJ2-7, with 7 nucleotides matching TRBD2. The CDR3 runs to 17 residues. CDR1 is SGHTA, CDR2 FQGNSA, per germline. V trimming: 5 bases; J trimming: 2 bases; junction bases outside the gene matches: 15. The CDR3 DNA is TGTGCCAGCAGCCCCAACGCTTATCGCGGGGGACCCTACGAGCAGTACTTC. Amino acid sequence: CASSPNAYRGGPYEQYF.

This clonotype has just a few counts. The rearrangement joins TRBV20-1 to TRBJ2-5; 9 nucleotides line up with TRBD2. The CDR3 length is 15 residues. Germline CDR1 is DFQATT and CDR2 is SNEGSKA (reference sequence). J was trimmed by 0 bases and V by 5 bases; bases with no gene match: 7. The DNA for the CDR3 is TGCAGTGCTCGAGTAGCGGGAGCGAACCAAGAGACCCAGTACTTC. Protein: CSARVAGANQETQYF.

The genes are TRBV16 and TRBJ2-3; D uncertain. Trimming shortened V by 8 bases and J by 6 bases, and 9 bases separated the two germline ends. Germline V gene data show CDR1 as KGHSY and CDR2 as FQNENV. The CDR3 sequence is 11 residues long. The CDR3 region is CASGKGDTQYF. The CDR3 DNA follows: TGTGCCAGCGGGAAAGGGGATACGCAGTATTTT. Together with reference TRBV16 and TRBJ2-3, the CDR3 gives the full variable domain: GEEVAQTPKHLVRGEGQKAKLYCAPIKGHSYVFWYQQVLKNEFKFLISFQNENVFDETGMPKERFSAKCLPNSPCSLEIQATKLEDSAVYFCASGKGDTQYFGPGTRLTVL.

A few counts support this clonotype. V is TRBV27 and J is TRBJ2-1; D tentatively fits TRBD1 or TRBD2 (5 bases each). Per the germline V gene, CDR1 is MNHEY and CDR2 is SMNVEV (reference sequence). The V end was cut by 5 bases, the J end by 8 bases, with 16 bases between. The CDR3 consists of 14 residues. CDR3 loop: CASSLSGGGDEQFF. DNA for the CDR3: TGTGCCAGCAGTCTAAGTGGGGGTGGGGATGAGCAGTTCTTC.

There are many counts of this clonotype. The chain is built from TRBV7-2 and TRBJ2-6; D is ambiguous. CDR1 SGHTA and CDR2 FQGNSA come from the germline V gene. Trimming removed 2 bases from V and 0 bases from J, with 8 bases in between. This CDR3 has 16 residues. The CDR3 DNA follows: TGTGCCAGCAGCTTACAATACAGCTCTGGGGCCAACGTCCTGACTTTC. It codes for CASSLQYSSGANVLTF.

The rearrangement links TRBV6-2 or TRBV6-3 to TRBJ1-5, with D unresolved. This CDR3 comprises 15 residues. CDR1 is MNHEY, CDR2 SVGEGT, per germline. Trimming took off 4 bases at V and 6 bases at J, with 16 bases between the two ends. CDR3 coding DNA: TGTGCCAGCAGTTTTTTTGTGGGGATTGCTCAGCCCCAGCATTTT. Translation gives CASSFFVGIAQPQHF.

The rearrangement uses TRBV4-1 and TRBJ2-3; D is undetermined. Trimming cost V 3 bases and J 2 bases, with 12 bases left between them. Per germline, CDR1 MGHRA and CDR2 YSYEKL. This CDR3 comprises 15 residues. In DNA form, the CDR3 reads TGCGCCAGCAGCCAGAAGCAACGGGCCACAGATACGCAGTATTTT. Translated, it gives CASSQKQRATDTQYF.